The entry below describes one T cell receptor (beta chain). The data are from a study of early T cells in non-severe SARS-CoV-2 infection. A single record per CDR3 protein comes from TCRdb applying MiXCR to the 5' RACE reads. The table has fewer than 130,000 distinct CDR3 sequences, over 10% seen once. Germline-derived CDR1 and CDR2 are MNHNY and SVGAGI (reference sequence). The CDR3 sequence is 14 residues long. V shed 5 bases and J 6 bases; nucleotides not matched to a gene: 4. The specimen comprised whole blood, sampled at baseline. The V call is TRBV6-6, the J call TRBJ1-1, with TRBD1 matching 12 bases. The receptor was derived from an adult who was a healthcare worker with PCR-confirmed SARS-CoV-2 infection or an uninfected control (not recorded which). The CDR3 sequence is CASSRGQGAAEAFF. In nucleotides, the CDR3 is TGTGCCAGCAGTAGGGGACAGGGGGCGGCTGAAGCTTTCTTT.